Listed here are 10 T cell receptor beta chains from one sample, sequenced in a study of glioma-infiltrating T cells. TCR alpha and beta CDR3 regions were amplified from RNA using iRepertoire nested multiplex PCR. TCRdb re-called the multiplex PCR reads through MiXCR, storing one row per CDR3 protein. The sample contains under 150,000 distinct CDR3 sequences, around 25% of which appear only once. The sequenced sample was glioma tissue, nonneoplastic brain tissue, or PBMCs (not recorded which). The receptors derive from a human donor with low-grade glioma or glioblastoma, undergoing nonglioma brain surgery, or in good health (not recorded which).

Of note for this clonotype: This may arise from a read error, as a much more abundant clone is one base away. J is TRBJ1-1 and V is TRBV7-9; no firm D call. V was shortened by 8 bases and J by 6 bases, with 10 bases between the two germline ends. The CDR3 sequence is 11 residues long. CDR1 is SEHNR, CDR2 FQNEAQ, per germline (reference sequence). CDR3 protein: CASSERSEAFF. The DNA for the CDR3 is TGTGCCAGCTCAGAGAGGTCTGAAGCTTTCTTT.

This chain joins TRBV28 and TRBJ1-1; weak D call: TRBD1 (6 bases). Between the trimmed V and J ends, which lost 10 bases and 4 bases, there was a span of 16 bases. Germline CDR1 MDHEN, CDR2 SYDVKM. The CDR3 totals 13 residues. CDR3 in amino acids: CAIRLGGGTEAFF. The CDR3 DNA follows: TGTGCCATACGACTCGGGGGCGGCACTGAAGCTTTCTTT.

There are many counts of this clonotype. CDR3 region: CASSTLGTQYF. The CDR3 coding sequence is TGTGCCAGCAGTACACTTGGGACCCAGTACTTC. V is TRBV27 and J is TRBJ2-5; no definite D call. Germline V gene sequence: CDR1 MNHEY, CDR2 SMNVEV (reference sequence). The V end lost 5 bases, the J end lost 7 bases, and 8 bases lay between the germline ends. This CDR3 is 11 amino acids long.

This clonotype was seen many times. The rearrangement joins TRBV27 to TRBJ1-2; the match to TRBD1 covers 7 bases. V lost 5 bases, J lost 0 bases, and 9 bases stayed unmatched. The CDR3 totals 16 residues. Germline V gene data show CDR1 as MNHEY and CDR2 as SMNVEV (reference sequence). This chain's CDR3 is CASSREGALTNYGYTF. DNA of the CDR3: TGTGCCAGCAGTCGAGAGGGGGCACTGACTAACTATGGCTACACCTTC.

This clonotype was counted many times. The chain carries TRBV7-9 and TRBJ1-2; D is possibly TRBD1 (5 bases). This CDR3 comprises 17 residues. The V gene lost 3 bases and the J gene lost 3 bases, with 20 bases spanning the gap. CDR1 and CDR2 from the germline V gene are SEHNR and FQNEAQ (reference sequence). This chain's CDR3 is CASSFLISRAGHYGYTF. The CDR3 DNA reads TGTGCCAGCAGCTTCCTAATTAGCAGGGCGGGACACTATGGCTACACCTTC.

The chain recombines TRBV6-7 with TRBJ1-2; D gene uncertain. TRBV6-7 is an ORF, with its function uncertain. V shed 6 bases and J shed 5 bases, with 16 bases lying between them. This CDR3 is built from 14 residues. The CDR3 sequence: CASRFSASIYGYTF. CDR3 bases: TGTGCCAGCAGGTTCTCCGCATCGATTTATGGCTACACCTTC.

This clonotype appeared a few times. CDR3 sequence (DNA): TGTGCCAGCAGGCGGACTAGCGGACCCACAGATACGCAGTATTTT. It translates to CASRRTSGPTDTQYF. The chain recombines TRBV2 with TRBJ2-3, with 10 bases matching TRBD2. CDR1 is SNHLY, CDR2 FYNNEI, per germline. The length of the CDR3 is 15 residues. V was pared by 6 bases and J by 2 bases, with 5 bases of the junction left unmatched.

This clonotype turned up a few times. This chain uses TRBV6-1 with TRBJ2-1, with a tentative D call TRBD2 (6 bases). The CDR3 has 14 residues. Germline CDR1 and CDR2: MNHNS and SASEGT. V was shortened by 5 bases and J by 5 bases, with 13 bases between the two germline ends. CDR3 nucleotides: TGTGCCAGCAGTTACGCGGGGCGAGACAATGAGCAGTTCTTC. Residues: CASSYAGRDNEQFF.

The chain couples TRBV19 to TRBJ2-2; possible D gene TRBD2, 6 bases. Looked up from germline, CDR1 is LNHDA and CDR2 is SQIVND (reference sequence). V lost 6 bases, J lost 8 bases, and 10 bases lay in between. The CDR3 covers 12 residues. The CDR3 sequence is CASRGGGGELFF. The CDR3, as DNA: TGTGCCAGTAGGGGGGGTGGAGGGGAGCTGTTTTTT.

The chain employs TRBV28 and TRBJ2-3; D gene uncertain. This CDR3 has 15 residues. V lost 8 bases and J 4 bases, leaving 19 bases between the germline ends. Germline V gene sequence: CDR1 MDHEN, CDR2 SYDVKM. The CDR3 coding sequence is TGTGCCAGCTGGATGATACCTTCCCGTCCAGATACGCAGTATTTT. As protein: CASWMIPSRPDTQYF.